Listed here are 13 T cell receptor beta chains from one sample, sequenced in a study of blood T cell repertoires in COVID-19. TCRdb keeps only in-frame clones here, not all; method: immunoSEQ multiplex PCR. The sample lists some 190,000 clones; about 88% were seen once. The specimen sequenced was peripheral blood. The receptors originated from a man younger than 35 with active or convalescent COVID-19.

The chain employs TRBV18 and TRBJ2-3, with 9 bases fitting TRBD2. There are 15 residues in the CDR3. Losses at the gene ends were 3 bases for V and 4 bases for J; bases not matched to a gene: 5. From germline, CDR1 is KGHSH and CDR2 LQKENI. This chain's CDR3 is CASSPGSSGADTQYF. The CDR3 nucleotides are TGTGCCAGCTCACCTGGCTCTAGCGGGGCAGATACGCAGTATTTT.

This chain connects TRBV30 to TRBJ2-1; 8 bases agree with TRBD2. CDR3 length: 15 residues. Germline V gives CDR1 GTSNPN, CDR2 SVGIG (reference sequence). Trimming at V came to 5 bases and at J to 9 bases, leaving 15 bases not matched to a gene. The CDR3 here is CAWDTMTGGPREQFF. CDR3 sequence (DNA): TGTGCCTGGGACACTATGACGGGAGGGCCGCGTGAGCAGTTCTTC.

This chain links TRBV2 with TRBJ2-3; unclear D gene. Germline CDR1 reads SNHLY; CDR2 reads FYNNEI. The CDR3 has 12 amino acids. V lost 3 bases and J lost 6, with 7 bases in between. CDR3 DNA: TGTGCCAGCAGTGAGACGAGGGATACGCAGTATTTT. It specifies CASSETRDTQYF.

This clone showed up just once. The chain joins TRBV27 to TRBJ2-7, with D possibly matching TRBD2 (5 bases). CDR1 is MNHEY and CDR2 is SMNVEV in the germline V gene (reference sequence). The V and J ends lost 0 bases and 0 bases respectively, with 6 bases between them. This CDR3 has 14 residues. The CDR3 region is CASSLSGLSYEQYF. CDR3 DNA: TGTGCCAGCAGTTTATCCGGACTCTCCTACGAGCAGTACTTC.

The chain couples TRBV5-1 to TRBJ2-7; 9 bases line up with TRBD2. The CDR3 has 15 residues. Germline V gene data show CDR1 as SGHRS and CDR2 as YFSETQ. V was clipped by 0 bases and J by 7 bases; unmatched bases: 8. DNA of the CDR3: TGCGCCAGCAGCTTGGATTGGACTAGCGCGGATGAGCAGTACTTC. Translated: CASSLDWTSADEQYF.

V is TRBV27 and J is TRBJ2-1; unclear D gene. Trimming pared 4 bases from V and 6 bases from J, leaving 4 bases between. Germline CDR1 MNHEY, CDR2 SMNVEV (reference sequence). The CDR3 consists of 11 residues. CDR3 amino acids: CASSSGNEQFF. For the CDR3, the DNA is TGTGCCAGCAGTTCAGGCAATGAGCAGTTCTTC.

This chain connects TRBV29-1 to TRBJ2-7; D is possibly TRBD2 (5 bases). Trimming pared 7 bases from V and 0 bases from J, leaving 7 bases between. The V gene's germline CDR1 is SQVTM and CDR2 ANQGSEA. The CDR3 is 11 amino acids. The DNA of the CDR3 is TGCAGCGCCGGAGGCTCCTACGAGCAGTACTTC. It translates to CSAGGSYEQYF.

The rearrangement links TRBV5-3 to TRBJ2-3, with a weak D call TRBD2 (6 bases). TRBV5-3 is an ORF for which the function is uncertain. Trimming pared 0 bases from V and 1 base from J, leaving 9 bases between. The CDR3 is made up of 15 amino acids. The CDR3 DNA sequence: TGTGCCAGAAGCTTGGTGCCTAGCGGCACAGATACGCAGTATTTT. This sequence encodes CARSLVPSGTDTQYF.

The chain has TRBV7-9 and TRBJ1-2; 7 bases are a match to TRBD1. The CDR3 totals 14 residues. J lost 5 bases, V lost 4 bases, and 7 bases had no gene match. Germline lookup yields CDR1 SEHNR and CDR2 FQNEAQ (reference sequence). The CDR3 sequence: CASSSGTVPYGYTF. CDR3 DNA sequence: TGTGCCAGCAGCTCAGGGACAGTTCCTTATGGCTACACCTTC.

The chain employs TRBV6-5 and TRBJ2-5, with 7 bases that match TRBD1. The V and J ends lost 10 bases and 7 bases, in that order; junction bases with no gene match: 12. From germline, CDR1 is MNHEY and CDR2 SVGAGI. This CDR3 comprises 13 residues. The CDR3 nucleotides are TGTGCCACCAGGCAGGGGGAAGGGGGGACCCAGTACTTC. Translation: CATRQGEGGTQYF.

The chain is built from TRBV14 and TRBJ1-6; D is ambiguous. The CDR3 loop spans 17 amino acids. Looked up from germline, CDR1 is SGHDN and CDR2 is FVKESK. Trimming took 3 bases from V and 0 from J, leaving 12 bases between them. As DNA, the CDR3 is TGTGCCAGCAGCCAGCAATCCGTTAGCTCCTATAATTCACCCCTCCACTTT. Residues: CASSQQSVSSYNSPLHF. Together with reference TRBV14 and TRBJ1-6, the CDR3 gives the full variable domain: EAGVTQFPSHSVIEKGQTVTLRCDPISGHDNLYWYRRVMGKEIKFLLHFVKESKQDESGMPNNRFLAERTGGTYSTLKVQPAELEDSGVYFCASSQQSVSSYNSPLHFGNGTRLTVT.

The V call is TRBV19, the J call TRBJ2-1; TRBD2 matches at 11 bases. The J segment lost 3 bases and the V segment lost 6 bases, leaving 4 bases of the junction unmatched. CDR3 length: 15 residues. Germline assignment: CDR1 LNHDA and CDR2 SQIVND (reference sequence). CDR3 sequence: CASSLGLAGYNEQFF. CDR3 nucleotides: TGTGCCAGTAGCCTCGGACTAGCGGGCTACAATGAGCAGTTCTTC.

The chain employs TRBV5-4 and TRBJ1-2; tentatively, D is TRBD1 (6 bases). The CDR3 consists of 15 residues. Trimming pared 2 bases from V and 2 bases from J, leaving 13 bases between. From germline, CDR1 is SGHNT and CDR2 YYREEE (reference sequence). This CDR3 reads CASSFEGQRNYGYTF. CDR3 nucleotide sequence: TGTGCCAGCAGCTTTGAAGGACAGAGAAACTATGGCTACACCTTC.